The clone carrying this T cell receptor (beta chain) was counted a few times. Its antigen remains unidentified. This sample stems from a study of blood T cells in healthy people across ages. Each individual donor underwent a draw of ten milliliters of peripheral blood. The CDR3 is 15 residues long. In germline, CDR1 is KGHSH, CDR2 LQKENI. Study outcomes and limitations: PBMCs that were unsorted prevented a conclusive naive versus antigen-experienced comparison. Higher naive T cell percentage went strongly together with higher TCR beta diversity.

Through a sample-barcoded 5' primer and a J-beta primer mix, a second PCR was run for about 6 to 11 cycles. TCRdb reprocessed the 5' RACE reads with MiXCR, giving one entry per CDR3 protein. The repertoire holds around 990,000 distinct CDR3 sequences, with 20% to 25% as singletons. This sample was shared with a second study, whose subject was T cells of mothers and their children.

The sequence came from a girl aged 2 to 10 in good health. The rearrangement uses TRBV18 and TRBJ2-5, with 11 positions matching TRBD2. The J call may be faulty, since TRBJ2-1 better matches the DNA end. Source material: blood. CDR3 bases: TGTGCCAGCTCACCACCTACTAGCGGGGGTCGCGTGCAGTTCTTC. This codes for CASSPPTSGGRVQFF.